The 26 T cell receptor beta chains reported below all come from one sample, sequenced in a study of OX40 agonist ivuxolimab in advanced cancers. Profiling relied on immunoSEQ multiplex PCR, and the TCRdb table lists in-frame clones only, not all of them. The table includes fewer than 90,000 clones, 90% to 95% detected once. The specimen comprised CD4+ or CD8+ T cells sorted from blood, sampled in a trial of the OX40 agonist ivuxolimab. The origin of the receptors is an adult with an advanced solid tumor such as melanoma, head and neck, liver or kidney cancer.

V gene TRBV19 combines with J gene TRBJ2-7; D gene unclear. This CDR3 is built from 11 residues. Germline CDR1 LNHDA, CDR2 SQIVND (reference sequence). The V and J ends lost 4 bases and 5 bases respectively, with 6 bases between them. The CDR3 nucleotides read TGTGCCAGTAGTACCCTAAACGAGCAGTACTTC. It translates to CASSTLNEQYF.

The chain has TRBV28 and TRBJ2-7; no definite D call. The CDR3 contains 11 residues. V lost 4 bases and J 2 bases, leaving 3 bases between the germline ends. Germline V gene sequence: CDR1 MDHEN, CDR2 SYDVKM. DNA for the CDR3: TGTGCCAGCAGTTCAACCTACGAGCAGTACTTC. Its protein is CASSSTYEQYF.

V and J are TRBV9 and TRBJ2-7; 10 bases are a match to TRBD1. The trim removed 3 bases at V and 3 bases at J, leaving 6 bases unmatched. The CDR3 length is 15 residues. Germline loops: CDR1 SGDLS, CDR2 YYNGEE. The CDR3 nucleotides read TGTGCCAGCAGCGCCTGGGACAGGGGTGGCTACGAGCAGTACTTC. It yields the protein CASSAWDRGGYEQYF.

Only one count was recorded for this clone. V and J are TRBV6-5 and TRBJ2-7; perhaps TRBD2 as D (5 bases). V was trimmed by 3 bases and J by 8 bases, leaving 17 bases between them. The germline gives CDR1 MNHEY, CDR2 SVGAGI. The CDR3 totals 14 residues. The DNA of the CDR3 is TGTGCCAGCAGTTATACCGAGACGGGAACCAAGCAGTACTTC. Amino acids: CASSYTETGTKQYF.

V is TRBV19 and J is TRBJ2-7, with D maybe TRBD2 (5 bases). Germline CDR1 reads LNHDA; CDR2 reads SQIVND (reference sequence). This CDR3 region has 14 residues. Trimming removed 4 bases at V and 6 bases at J, with 16 bases between. CDR3 DNA sequence: TGTGCCAGTAGTAGCGGGCAGGTCCCGGGCGAGCAGTACTTC. It yields the protein CASSSGQVPGEQYF.

The V and J genes are TRBV5-1 and TRBJ2-1, with 7 bases aligning to TRBD2. Looked up from germline, CDR1 is SGHRS and CDR2 is YFSETQ. The ends lost 3 bases at V and 7 bases at J; junction bases unmatched: 13. This CDR3 spans 16 amino acids. CDR3 in amino acids: CASSSRLADSTNEQFF. For the CDR3, the DNA is TGCGCCAGCAGCTCCCGACTAGCCGATTCTACAAATGAGCAGTTCTTC. Combining the CDR3 with reference TRBV5-1 and TRBJ2-1 gives the whole variable domain KAGVTQTPRYLIKTRGQQVTLSCSPISGHRSVSWYQQTPGQGLQFLFEYFSETQRNKGNFPGRFSGRQFSNSRSEMNVSTLELGDSALYLCASSSRLADSTNEQFFGPGTRLTVL.

The rearrangement links TRBV6-1 to TRBJ2-7, with D uncertain. The CDR3 consists of 11 residues. Germline CDR1 MNHNS, CDR2 SASEGT. The V end lost 4 bases, the J end lost 4 bases, and 5 bases lay between the germline ends. The CDR3 is CASSGRYEQYF. CDR3 in DNA: TGTGCCAGCAGTGGAAGGTACGAGCAGTACTTC.

The chain links TRBV4-1 to TRBJ1-4, with D possibly being TRBD1 (6 bases). Between the trimmed V and J ends, which lost 0 bases and 8 bases, there was a span of 19 bases. The CDR3 is 17 residues long. CDR1 MGHRA and CDR2 YSYEKL come from the germline V gene. The CDR3 DNA is TGCGCCAGCAGCCAAGATGCGCTCAGGGGAACTAGGGAAAAACTGTTTTTT. Amino acid sequence: CASSQDALRGTREKLFF.

The rearrangement uses TRBV2 and TRBJ2-1; 8 bases line up with TRBD2. Germline trimming cut 6 bases from V and 2 bases from J; bases unmatched to any gene: 6. This CDR3 is 15 amino acids long. Germline V gives CDR1 SNHLY, CDR2 FYNNEI. For the CDR3, the DNA is TGTGCCAGCAGCGTTACCGGGGGGGCCTACAATGAGCAGTTCTTC. Protein sequence: CASSVTGGAYNEQFF.

The chain links TRBV5-1 to TRBJ2-2; D gene ambiguous. Trimming removed 0 bases from V and 3 bases from J, with 6 bases in between. Germline V gene lookup returns CDR1 SGHRS and CDR2 YFSETQ. The CDR3 loop spans 14 amino acids. The CDR3 DNA is TGCGCCAGCAGCTTGGAAGTAGACACCGGGGAGCTGTTTTTT. It codes for CASSLEVDTGELFF.

The chain carries TRBV7-9 and TRBJ2-5; 9 bases are a match to TRBD2. Germline-derived CDR1 and CDR2 are SEHNR and FQNEAQ (reference sequence). Germline trimming cut 5 bases from V and 4 bases from J; bases unmatched to any gene: 8. This CDR3 is built from 15 residues. CDR3 residues: CASSGLSGRRETQYF. In DNA form, the CDR3 reads TGTGCCAGCAGCGGATTAAGCGGGAGGAGAGAGACCCAGTACTTC.

The chain joins TRBV5-4 to TRBJ2-1; D ambiguous. The germline CDR1 and CDR2 sequences are SGHNT and YYREEE (reference sequence). CDR3 size: 15 residues. Trimming removed 3 bases from V and 0 bases from J, with 10 bases in between. DNA for the CDR3: TGTGCCAGCAGCTCGGAATGGAGCTCCTACAATGAGCAGTTCTTC. This codes for CASSSEWSSYNEQFF.

The chain links TRBV6-6 to TRBJ2-7; TRBD2 aligns across 12 bases. CDR3 size: 16 residues. After removal of 6 bases from V and 5 bases from J, the junction contained 11 bases not matched to a gene. CDR1 and CDR2 from the germline V gene are MNHNY and SVGAGI (reference sequence). CDR3 sequence reads: CASSPPTSGRVHEQYF. Written as DNA, the CDR3 is TGTGCCAGCAGCCCCCCGACTAGCGGGAGAGTCCACGAGCAGTACTTC.

This sequence joins TRBV11-2 and TRBJ2-1; possibly TRBD2 for D (6 bases). Germline V lookup: CDR1 SGHAT, CDR2 FQNNGV. This CDR3 comprises 13 residues. The ends were cut back, 10 bases at V and 2 bases at J, with 12 bases in the middle. CDR3 sequence (DNA): TGTGCCACCACCGCGGGAACCTACAATGAGCAGTTCTTC. Translation gives CATTAGTYNEQFF.

The chain links TRBV28 to TRBJ1-5; D is undetermined. The germline V and J ends were trimmed by 2 bases and 6 bases, with 17 bases remaining between them. Germline values: CDR1 MDHEN, CDR2 SYDVKM. The CDR3 loop spans 16 amino acids. This CDR3 reads CASSLMGGSAGQPQHF. CDR3 DNA sequence: TGTGCCAGCAGTTTAATGGGTGGTAGTGCGGGTCAGCCCCAGCATTTT.

The chain employs TRBV7-9 and TRBJ1-1, with D perhaps matching TRBD1 (5 bases). The V end lost 8 bases, the J end lost 0 bases, and 10 bases lay between the germline ends. In germline, CDR1 is SEHNR, CDR2 FQNEAQ (reference sequence). The CDR3 covers 13 residues. The CDR3 sequence: CASGGTVNTEAFF. CDR3 in DNA: TGTGCCAGCGGAGGGACGGTGAACACTGAAGCTTTCTTT.

The rearrangement uses TRBV14 and TRBJ2-5, with 8 positions matching TRBD2. The junction had 8 bases not matched to a gene; V was cut back by 4 bases and J by 7 bases. The CDR3 spans 14 residues. Germline CDR1 is SGHDN and CDR2 is FVKESK. CDR3 bases: TGTGCCAGCAGCCCCCGTGGGGGACTAGGGACCCAGTACTTC. Its translation: CASSPRGGLGTQYF.

The J gene is TRBJ2-4, the V gene TRBV11-2; no reliable D call. This CDR3 comprises 13 residues. Trimming stripped 8 bases from V and 6 bases from J, with 14 bases between. Germline assignment: CDR1 SGHAT and CDR2 FQNNGV. CDR3 loop: CASAARRGNIQYF. Here the CDR3 DNA reads TGTGCCAGCGCAGCTCGTCGCGGAAACATTCAGTACTTC.

This chain links TRBV7-3 with TRBJ2-3; TRBD2 agrees at 11 bases. The V gene end was trimmed by 5 bases and the J gene end by 3 bases; junction bases not matched to a gene: 13. The CDR3 length is 18 residues. CDR1 is SGHTA and CDR2 is FQGTGA in the germline V gene. The CDR3 loop is CASSRGTSGSSSTDTQYF. The CDR3 DNA follows: TGTGCCAGCAGCAGAGGGACTAGCGGATCCTCTAGTACAGATACGCAGTATTTT. The full variable domain, its missing parts supplied by reference TRBV7-3 and TRBJ2-3, is GAGVSQTPSNKVTEKGKYVELRCDPISGHTALYWYRQSLGQGPEFLIYFQGTGAADDSGLPNDRFFAVRPEGSVSTLKIQRTERGDSAVYLCASSRGTSGSSSTDTQYFGPGTRLTVL.

The genes are TRBV6-6 and TRBJ1-4; D perhaps matches TRBD1 (6 bases). Between the trimmed V and J ends, which lost 6 bases and 9 bases, there was a span of 11 bases. This CDR3 comprises 12 residues. The germline V gene has CDR1 MNHNY and CDR2 SVGAGI (reference sequence). In DNA, the CDR3 is TGTGCCAGCAGGCCACAGGGTAAAAAACTGTTTTTT. It translates to CASRPQGKKLFF.

This chain links TRBV2 with TRBJ1-3; D not resolved. Trimming removed 4 bases from V and 1 base from J, with 5 bases in between. The V gene's germline CDR1 is SNHLY and CDR2 FYNNEI. The CDR3 loop spans 13 amino acids. CDR3 bases: TGTGCCAGCAGTGGTCAGTCTGGAAACACCATATATTTT. This sequence encodes CASSGQSGNTIYF.

This chain uses TRBV28 with TRBJ2-2; 9 bases are shared with TRBD1. The CDR3 extends over 16 amino acids. The junction had 4 bases not matched to a gene; V was cut back by 4 bases and J by 1 base. Germline V gene lookup returns CDR1 MDHEN and CDR2 SYDVKM. The CDR3 DNA reads TGTGCCAGCAGTTCGACGGGACAGGGGAACACCGGGGAGCTGTTTTTT. This codes for CASSSTGQGNTGELFF.

The genes are TRBV4-1 and TRBJ2-5, with D hard to call. Trimming took off 5 bases at V and 2 bases at J, with 21 bases between the two ends. The length of the CDR3 is 17 residues. Germline lookup yields CDR1 MGHRA and CDR2 YSYEKL. The CDR3: CASSATPARVSQETQYF. CDR3 in DNA: TGCGCCAGCAGCGCGACGCCGGCTAGGGTTTCTCAAGAGACCCAGTACTTC.

V usage is TRBV28 and J usage is TRBJ2-3; tentative D call: TRBD1 (6 bases). The germline V and J ends were trimmed by 10 bases and 9 bases, with 17 bases remaining between them. Germline CDR1 and CDR2: MDHEN and SYDVKM. The CDR3 totals 12 residues. As DNA, the CDR3 is TGTGCCACCGCTCGAACAGGGAAGACGCAGTATTTT. Translating it yields CATARTGKTQYF.

The rearrangement uses TRBV4-3 and TRBJ1-5; D is unclear. Germline lookup yields CDR1 LGHNA and CDR2 YSLEER. The CDR3 sequence is 13 residues long. Trimming removed 4 bases from V and 14 bases from J, with 18 bases in between. CDR3 amino acids: CASSPEVSAPEHF. The CDR3, as DNA: TGCGCCAGCAGCCCAGAGGTTTCAGCCCCAGAGCATTTT.

The CDR3 loop reads CASSLSRTGHPGNTIYF. CDR3 DNA sequence: TGTGCCAGCAGTTTAAGTCGAACAGGGCACCCTGGAAACACCATATATTTT. The V and J genes are TRBV28 and TRBJ1-3; possibly TRBD1 for D (6 bases). Looked up from germline, CDR1 is MDHEN and CDR2 is SYDVKM. Trimming shortened V by 2 bases and J by 2 bases, and 16 bases separated the two germline ends. This CDR3 region has 17 residues. Variable domain in full (rest from reference TRBV28 and TRBJ1-3): DVKVTQSSRYLVKRTGEKVFLECVQDMDHENMFWYRQDPGLGLRLIYFSYDVKMKEKGDIPEGYSVSREKKERFSLILESASTNQTSMYLCASSLSRTGHPGNTIYFGEGSWLTVV.